The clone carrying this T cell receptor beta chain showed up many times. Its cognate antigen is unknown. For TCRbeta, the library was prepared with unique molecular identifiers. TCRdb re-called the PCR reads with MiXCR, one entry per CDR3 protein. The data contain fewer than 700,000 distinct CDR3 sequences, over 10% of them singletons. The data stem from a study of T-cell reconstitution after alpha-beta-depleted transplantation in children. Study outcomes and limitations: Two months or so post-transplant, alpha-beta T cells reportedly derived from several hundred expanded graft clones. T-cell counts and diversity at one year following transplant were attributed mainly to newly produced T cells. Surviving recipient cells, namely T cells and thymic progenitors, were the source of high day-60 TCRbeta diversity in some patients.

The receptor was derived from a male patient younger than 18 who had a stem cell transplant for acute myeloid leukemia, so the T cells may come from the graft donor. This sample comprised PBMCs, mostly from graft donor cells, obtained 360 days after TCRalphabeta/CD19-depleted stem cell transplant.

The CDR3 sequence: CASSSGLQNTDTQYF. Written as DNA, the CDR3 is TGCGCCAGCAGCTCAGGACTGCAAAATACAGATACGCAGTATTTT. This chain joins TRBV5-1 and TRBJ2-3, with a tentative D call TRBD2 (5 bases). The V gene lost 3 bases and the J gene lost 3 bases, with 14 bases spanning the gap. Germline CDR1 is SGHRS and CDR2 is YFSETQ. This CDR3 region has 15 residues.